This T cell receptor beta chain was sequenced for a study of T-cell reconstitution after alpha-beta-depleted transplantation in children. Unique molecular identifiers featured in how the TCRbeta library was prepared. TCRdb processed the PCR reads anew with MiXCR; each CDR3 protein has one entry. Of about 360,000 distinct CDR3 sequences detected, 10% to 15% appear once; the ten largest clones hold around 4.5%. Germline V gene data show CDR1 as SGHVS and CDR2 as FNYEAQ. Deletions cut 1 base from V and 1 base from J, with 11 bases between. CDR3 size: 15 residues. The table lists this clonotype with many counts.

The J gene is TRBJ2-7, the V gene TRBV7-6; D unresolved. The TCR was taken from a human donor who donated a stem cell graft to a child with Fanconi anemia. The source material was PBMCs, sampled from the stem cell graft. The CDR3, as DNA: TGTGCCAGCAGCTTAGTCTTATCAGGTTCCTACGAGCAGTACGTC. Amino acids: CASSLVLSGSYEQYV.